Listed below are T cell receptor beta chains from one sample, sequenced in a study of cytomegalovirus exposure and HLA in healthy donors. Assay used: immunoSEQ multiplex PCR; TCRdb lists only in-frame clones, some missing. The table includes 150,000 to 200,000 clones, about three quarters detected once. The sequenced material came from PBMCs. The receptors come from a woman aged 40 to 50 in good health and CMV-seropositive. Each CDR3 is given with its conserved first and last residue. A D gene is named only where the DNA matches it firmly. The size of a clone is reported for some rows only, either as once, few or many, or as a class for expanded clones.

clone size: NA
J gene: TRBJ1-2
V gene: TRBV7-2
D gene: NA
CDR3 DNA: TGTGCCAGCAGCTACCTGGGTCGTGGGCAGGCCGGCTACACCTTC
CDR3 protein: CASSYLGRGQAGYTF

clone size: few
J gene: TRBJ1-4
V gene: TRBV18
D gene: NA
CDR3 DNA: TGTGCCAGCTCACCACCGGGAGACTCGGGAGAAAAACTGTTTTTT
CDR3 protein: CASSPPGDSGEKLFF

clone size: NA
J gene: TRBJ2-5
V gene: TRBV9
D gene: NA
CDR3 DNA: TGTGCCAGCAGCGTAGGGGGGGGGCGTCGGAAAGAGACCCAGTACTTC
CDR3 protein: CASSVGGGRRKETQYF

clone size: NA
J gene: TRBJ1-1
V gene: TRBV6-5
D gene: NA
CDR3 DNA: TGTGCCAGCAGTTATCAGGGGCACACTGAAGCTTTCTTT
CDR3 protein: CASSYQGHTEAFF

clone size: NA
J gene: TRBJ2-2
V gene: TRBV7-9
D gene: NA
CDR3 DNA: TGTTCCACAACTGGGGCTAGCGACGGGGAGCTGTTTTTT
CDR3 protein: CSTTGASDGELFF

clone size: NA
J gene: TRBJ2-1
V gene: TRBV6-1
D gene: NA
CDR3 DNA: TGTGCCAGCAGTGAGGCCAATGAGCAGTTCTTC
CDR3 protein: CASSEANEQFF

clone size: NA
J gene: TRBJ1-3
V gene: TRBV5-1
D gene: NA
CDR3 DNA: TGCGCCAGCAGCTTGGCAGGGATTGGAAACACCATATATTTT
CDR3 protein: CASSLAGIGNTIYF

clone size: NA
J gene: TRBJ1-4
V gene: TRBV28
D gene: NA
CDR3 DNA: TGTGCCAGCAGTTTGGGCCATGAAAAACTGTTTTTT
CDR3 protein: CASSLGHEKLFF

clone size: NA
J gene: TRBJ2-6
V gene: TRBV4-3
D gene: TRBD1
CDR3 DNA: TGCGCCAGCAGCCAAGATCAAGGACAGGGCGGGGACGGGGCCAACGTCCTGACTTTC
CDR3 protein: CASSQDQGQGGDGANVLTF

clone size: once
J gene: TRBJ2-7
V gene: TRBV6-1
D gene: NA
CDR3 DNA: TGTGCCAGCAAAAGGACAACAGTTGAGCAGTACTTC
CDR3 protein: CASKRTTVEQYF

clone size: NA
J gene: TRBJ2-5
V gene: TRBV7-9
D gene: TRBD1
CDR3 DNA: TGTGCCTCCGGGGACAGCCAAGAGACCCAGTACTTC
CDR3 protein: CASGDSQETQYF

clone size: NA
J gene: TRBJ2-1
V gene: TRBV5-4
D gene: TRBD1
CDR3 DNA: TGTGCCAGCAGCAACGGACAGGGAAATGAGCAGTTCTTC
CDR3 protein: CASSNGQGNEQFF

clone size: NA
J gene: TRBJ2-1
V gene: TRBV28
D gene: NA
CDR3 DNA: TGTGCCAGCAGTTTAGTGACGAGCGGGACATACAATGAGCAGTTCTTC
CDR3 protein: CASSLVTSGTYNEQFF

clone size: NA
J gene: TRBJ2-2
V gene: TRBV2
D gene: NA
CDR3 DNA: TGTGCCAGCACCTCTAGGCCCAGCACCGGGGAGCTGTTTTTT
CDR3 protein: CASTSRPSTGELFF

clone size: NA
J gene: TRBJ2-2
V gene: TRBV7-9
D gene: TRBD2
CDR3 DNA: TGTGCCAGCAGCTTGACCAGCGGGGGGGCCGTTTCCGGGGAGCTGTTTTTT
CDR3 protein: CASSLTSGGAVSGELFF

clone size: NA
J gene: TRBJ2-2
V gene: TRBV5-1
D gene: NA
CDR3 DNA: TGCGCCAGCAGCTTGGAGGGGGAACGGGCCGGGGAGCTGTTTTTT
CDR3 protein: CASSLEGERAGELFF

clone size: NA
J gene: TRBJ2-7
V gene: TRBV10-3
D gene: TRBD1
CDR3 DNA: TGTGCCATCAGACCCGGGACAGGTGAATCCTACGAGCAGTACTTC
CDR3 protein: CAIRPGTGESYEQYF

clone size: NA
J gene: TRBJ2-2
V gene: TRBV30
D gene: NA
CDR3 DNA: TGTGCCTGGAGTGCACTCGCCGGCGGGGAGCTGTTTTTT
CDR3 protein: CAWSALAGGELFF

clone size: NA
J gene: TRBJ1-3
V gene: TRBV10-3
D gene: NA
CDR3 DNA: TGTGCCATCAGTGAGTCGGAGGGAAACACCATATATTTT
CDR3 protein: CAISESEGNTIYF

clone size: NA
J gene: TRBJ2-6
V gene: TRBV7-2
D gene: TRBD1
CDR3 DNA: TGTGCCAGCAGCTTAGGGGACAGGGCTGGGGCCAACGTCCTGACTTTC
CDR3 protein: CASSLGDRAGANVLTF

clone size: few
J gene: TRBJ1-1
V gene: TRBV10-3
D gene: TRBD1
CDR3 DNA: TGTGCCATCAGTGACGACAGGGGAGGGACTGAAGCTTTCTTT
CDR3 protein: CAISDDRGGTEAFF

clone size: NA
J gene: TRBJ2-1
V gene: TRBV11-3
D gene: TRBD1
CDR3 DNA: TGTGCCAGCAGCCACCGGACAGGGGGATACAATGAGCAGTTCTTC
CDR3 protein: CASSHRTGGYNEQFF

clone size: NA
J gene: TRBJ1-6
V gene: TRBV23-1
D gene: NA
CDR3 DNA: TGCGCCAGCAGTCAATCGGTGGGCGCGAGCTCCTATAATTCACCCCTCCACTTT
CDR3 protein: CASSQSVGASSYNSPLHF

clone size: NA
J gene: TRBJ2-3
V gene: TRBV18
D gene: NA
CDR3 DNA: TGTGCCAGCTCACCAGCTAGAACTGGCACAGATACGCAGTATTTT
CDR3 protein: CASSPARTGTDTQYF

clone size: few
J gene: TRBJ1-5
V gene: TRBV7-7
D gene: NA
CDR3 DNA: TGTGCCAGCAGCTTAGAGGAGGGCCAGCCTATCAATCAGCCCCAGCATTTT
CDR3 protein: CASSLEEGQPINQPQHF

clone size: NA
J gene: TRBJ2-7
V gene: TRBV7-6
D gene: TRBD2
CDR3 DNA: TGTGCCAGCAGCAGGGGCGGGGGTTACGAGCAGTACTTC
CDR3 protein: CASSRGGGYEQYF

clone size: once
J gene: TRBJ2-7
V gene: TRBV29-1
D gene: NA
CDR3 DNA: TGCAGCGTTGAAGATGGATCGAGGGGAGGCGAGCAGTACTTC
CDR3 protein: CSVEDGSRGGEQYF

clone size: few
J gene: TRBJ2-2
V gene: TRBV7-2
D gene: TRBD2
CDR3 DNA: TGTGCCAGCAGCTTGTCCGTGTCGGGGGGAAACGGGGAGCTGTTTTTT
CDR3 protein: CASSLSVSGGNGELFF

clone size: few
J gene: TRBJ2-2
V gene: TRBV6-5
D gene: NA
CDR3 DNA: TGTGCCAGCGGAAGGTACGGAGACACCGGGGAGCTGTTTTTT
CDR3 protein: CASGRYGDTGELFF

clone size: NA
J gene: TRBJ1-1
V gene: TRBV10-1
D gene: TRBD1
CDR3 DNA: TGCGCCAGCTCCGACAGGGGCGCGGGCGCTGAAGCTTTCTTT
CDR3 protein: CASSDRGAGAEAFF

clone size: NA
J gene: TRBJ2-2
V gene: TRBV10-3
D gene: TRBD1
CDR3 DNA: TGTGCCATGTCCCGGGACAGGGGGCTGGTGGGGGAGCTGTTTTTT
CDR3 protein: CAMSRDRGLVGELFF

clone size: NA
J gene: TRBJ1-5
V gene: TRBV6-1
D gene: NA
CDR3 DNA: TGTGCCAGCAGCGATGACAGATCCCGGCCCCAGCATTTT
CDR3 protein: CASSDDRSRPQHF

clone size: few
J gene: TRBJ2-7
V gene: TRBV10-1
D gene: NA
CDR3 DNA: TGCGCCAGCGCTGGGCTACGTAAATCCGAGCAGTACTTC
CDR3 protein: CASAGLRKSEQYF

clone size: NA
J gene: TRBJ2-3
V gene: TRBV2
D gene: NA
CDR3 DNA: TGTGCCAGCAGTGAGCGGGGAAGGGGAACAGATACGCAGTATTTT
CDR3 protein: CASSERGRGTDTQYF

clone size: NA
J gene: TRBJ2-5
V gene: TRBV2
D gene: TRBD1
CDR3 DNA: TGTGCCAGCAGTGGACTGCCGGGACAGACAGAGACCCAGTACTTC
CDR3 protein: CASSGLPGQTETQYF

clone size: NA
J gene: TRBJ1-4
V gene: TRBV10-3
D gene: TRBD1
CDR3 DNA: TGTGCCACCTACTCGACAGGGGACGAAAAACTGTTTTTT
CDR3 protein: CATYSTGDEKLFF

clone size: NA
J gene: TRBJ1-2
V gene: TRBV4-1
D gene: TRBD1
CDR3 DNA: TGCGCCAGCAGCCAAGTTGGGACAGGGGGCTTGCGTCAAGATGGCTACACCTTC
CDR3 protein: CASSQVGTGGLRQDGYTF

clone size: NA
J gene: TRBJ1-1
V gene: TRBV18
D gene: TRBD1
CDR3 DNA: TGTGCCAGCTCACTCTCCGGGACAGGGATTAAAAACACTGAAGCTTTCTTT
CDR3 protein: CASSLSGTGIKNTEAFF

clone size: once
J gene: TRBJ1-3
V gene: TRBV28
D gene: NA
CDR3 DNA: TGTGCCAGCAGCCGTGCCGGGGGGGGCTCTGGAAACACCATATATTTT
CDR3 protein: CASSRAGGGSGNTIYF

clone size: NA
J gene: TRBJ2-3
V gene: TRBV18
D gene: TRBD2
CDR3 DNA: TGTGCCAGCTCACTTAGCGGGACTGATACGCAGTATTTT
CDR3 protein: CASSLSGTDTQYF

clone size: NA
J gene: TRBJ1-2
V gene: TRBV4-3
D gene: NA
CDR3 DNA: TGCGCCAGCAGCCAAGATTCCGGGTTAGGTGGCTACACCTTC
CDR3 protein: CASSQDSGLGGYTF

clone size: NA
J gene: TRBJ2-5
V gene: TRBV6-1
D gene: TRBD2
CDR3 DNA: TGTGCCAGCAGTGAACGGGCGGGAGGGGTAGAGACCCAGTACTTC
CDR3 protein: CASSERAGGVETQYF